This T cell receptor beta chain originates from a study of T cell clones after liver transplantation (dated by TCRdb to about 2019). Looking at the study overall: Samples were obtained from ITN030ST, a randomized trial in which withdrawal of immunosuppression was attempted within 2 years of liver transplantation. Blood samples were collected pre-transplant, then pre-randomization ahead of withdrawal, and finally post-randomization once withdrawal had either been completed or failed. Third party-reactive TCRbeta sequences were also identified from pre-transplant MLRs to serve as an antigen-independent comparator for donor-reactive sequences. No induction therapy was given to the subjects, and standard immunosuppression was administered until randomization at 12-24 months post-transplant. Of the eight recipients, a few were HCV-positive, while the remaining recipients had been transplanted for non-autoimmune, non-viral indications. After a pre-transplant mixed lymphocyte reaction, TCRbeta sequencing was used to pinpoint donor-reactive T cell clones, which were subsequently tracked in post-transplant blood. Tolerance meant complete immunosuppression withdrawal for at least one year without liver enzymes rising beyond twice the upper limit of normal. The studied cohort comprised 8 liver transplant recipients, 3 classified as tolerant and 5 as non-tolerant. General findings and caveats noted by the study authors: A greater decline was seen for donor-reactive sequences than for third party-reactive sequences, suggesting partial antigen-specific deletion unrelated to withdrawal success. Conclusions were preliminary, limited by small, heterogeneous patient numbers and non-standardized post-transplant time points. Because allograft tissue specimens were not available, migration of donor-reactive T cells into the graft, rather than deletion, may have occurred. In two subjects, low numbers of available donor cells limited the measurable donor-reactive repertoire. In 5 of 8 subjects, circulating donor-reactive CD4 TCRbeta sequences decreased significantly after transplant, regardless of tolerance or HCV status. When repertoire turnover was taken into account, detection of donor-reactive sequences was significantly reduced in 7 of 8 subjects for CD4 and in 8 of 8 subjects for CD8.

Remarks on this clone: There is no known antigen for this receptor. No base quality values were provided; no much bigger clone lies one nucleotide off.

Using immunoSEQ, frozen genomic DNA was subjected to high-throughput TCRbeta CDR3 sequencing, a process that included PCR amplification, mapping, bias correction and internal controls. The authors' pipeline ran thus. Only productive rearrangements were retained, and each unique TCRbeta sequence was defined by its CDR3 nucleotide sequence together with its V and J gene. A sequence counted as donor-reactive only if the sequence showed at least 5-fold expansion in CFSE-low cells compared with unstimulated pre-transplant cells and had a frequency of at least 0.01%. Minimum frequency thresholds were set for each subject based on the unstimulated sample with the lowest template count, ensuring at least 90% detection power. Jensen-Shannon divergence between the top 1000 TCRbeta sequences post-transplant and pre-transplant was used to measure repertoire turnover. Two-sided Fisher's exact tests were used to test for changes in how often donor-reactive sequences were detected. TCRdb retrieved this table from immuneACCESS and kept in-frame rearrangements only. Not all clones are present; in checked studies, unresolved V genes account for under half, and no reason is known for the remainder. The DNA gave D and trimming, while V, J and clone size come from that table. The sample includes about 99,000 clones, with approximately 78% observed a single time. Roughly 0.9% of the sample belongs to the ten largest clones.

The time point label, as the study defines it: pre-transplant. Unstimulated PBMCs, after thawing, were stained for CD3, CD4 and CD8 and then FACS-sorted into CD3+CD4+ and CD3+CD8+ populations. Randomization to immunosuppression withdrawal applied to every one of the 8 studied subjects. The Qiagen DNeasy Blood and Tissue Kit was used for genomic DNA isolation. The germline V and J ends show losses of 10 bases and 9 bases respectively, and no gene match explains 5 bases of the junction. Reading from cysteine to phenylalanine, the CDR3 counts 11 amino acids. The DNA shown is the 33-base CDR3, in frame from base 1. The germline V gene yields MNHNS for CDR1 and SASEGT for CDR2.

Source: CD4+ T cells from blood, taken before liver transplant. The TCR originated in a human donor who received a liver transplant. The chain is made from TRBV6-1 and TRBJ2-1; TRBD2 agrees with 8 junctional bases. The DNA reads TGTGCCACCGGACTAGCCGGTGAGCAGTTCTTC. This is translated as CATGLAGEQFF.